One sample yielded the 32 T cell receptor beta chains listed below, sequenced in a study of CD8+CD57+ T cells in acquired aplastic anemia. All sequencing subjects had displayed CD8+CD57+ cell expansion on flow cytometry. Researchers used genomic DNA as the template to profile TCR beta VDJ and CDR3. TCRdb reanalysed the reads using MiXCR and keeps one entry per CDR3 protein. The table lists 270,000 or so distinct CDR3 sequences, approximately 79% of them singletons, with about 41% in the top ten. Sequencing input: sorted CD4+, CD8+, or CD8+CD57+ T cells (not recorded which) from PBMCs. Receptor source: a human donor with aplastic anemia.

This clonotype was counted a single time. The gene calls are TRBV4-1 and TRBJ2-7; 7 bases are shared with TRBD1. The DNA end is more similar to TRBJ2-5, so the J call may be wrong. The CDR3 is made up of 14 amino acids. CDR1 MGHRA and CDR2 YSYEKL come from the germline V gene. CDR3 coding DNA: TGCGCCAGCAGCCAGATGGTGACAGGGTTGACCCAGTACTTC. It yields the protein CASSQMVTGLTQYF.

The chain links TRBV19 to TRBJ1-6, with D perhaps matching TRBD1 (5 bases). Trimming stripped 9 bases from V and 13 bases from J, with 28 bases between. The CDR3 has 16 amino acids. In germline, CDR1 is LNHDA, CDR2 SQIVND (reference sequence). As DNA, the CDR3 is TGTGCCAGCAGCTTGGGGGAGGGCGCCTACAATGCGCCCCTCCACTTT. It yields the protein CASSLGEGAYNAPLHF.

This clonotype was counted between two and nine times. This chain uses TRBV7-6 with TRBJ2-1; the D gene is possibly TRBD1 (6 bases). The CDR3 totals 16 residues. V dropped 4 bases and J dropped 13 bases, with 26 bases sitting between them. Germline V lookup: CDR1 SGHVS, CDR2 FNYEAQ. The CDR3, as DNA: TGTGCCAGCAGCTCGGACAGATTACTTTCACCCCATCACCAGTTCTTC. Translating it yields CASSSDRLLSPHHQFF.

The gene calls are TRBV7-9 and TRBJ2-5; perhaps TRBD1 as D (5 bases). The V end lost 3 bases, the J end lost 14 bases, and 25 bases lay between the germline ends. The CDR3 length is 15 residues. CDR1 SEHNR and CDR2 FQNEAQ come from the germline V gene (reference sequence). CDR3 region: CASSLTEKSYEQYYF. CDR3 DNA sequence: TGTGCCAGCAGCTTGACAGAGAAAAGCTACGAGCAGTACTACTTC.

The chain couples TRBV24-1 to TRBJ2-1; TRBD1 matches at 8 bases. Germline CDR1 KGHDR, CDR2 SFDVKD. The CDR3 extends over 16 amino acids. J gave up 8 bases and V 7 bases, and 15 bases lay outside the gene matches. The CDR3 DNA follows: TGTGCCACCAGCTACAAAAAAACAGGGGGGAGCGATGAGCAGTTCTTC. It is translated as CATSYKKTGGSDEQFF.

This clonotype was seen ten or more times. The chain employs TRBV20-1 and TRBJ2-1; 13 nucleotides match TRBD2. Germline values: CDR1 DFQATT, CDR2 SNEGSKA (reference sequence). After removal of 5 bases from V and 2 bases from J, the junction contained 6 bases not matched to a gene. The CDR3 runs 16 residues. Written as DNA, the CDR3 is TGCAGTGCTGGTAGGACTAGCGGGGGTGCCTACAATGAGCAGTTCTTC. This gives the protein CSAGRTSGGAYNEQFF.

About this clonotype: The junction and the germline gene differ at one end; a read error may be behind it. V and J are TRBV7-2 and TRBJ2-3, with D perhaps TRBD2 (6 bases). This CDR3 is 13 amino acids long. CDR1 SGHTA and CDR2 FQGNSA come from the germline V gene. The CDR3 nucleotides read TGTGCCAGCAGCTTAGGGGGAGGAGCCGATCCGCAGTTT. Its translation: CASSLGGGADPQF.

Details on this clonotype: A read error is likely, as this CDR3 ends without the conserved phenylalanine or tryptophan. The DNA is left out, because the CDR3 cannot be placed on it with certainty; the CDR3 is given as TCRdb lists it. The chain carries TRBV9 and TRBJ1-2. The CDR3 contains 13 residues when both ends are counted. Germline assignment: CDR1 SGDLS and CDR2 YYNGEE. CDR3 region: CASSVGVSRNHPL.

A single count supports this clonotype. At one end the junction does not follow the germline gene, possibly because of a read error. The V call is TRBV9, the J call TRBJ2-3; 9 bases line up with TRBD2. Germline V CDR1 and CDR2: SGDLS, YYNGEE. This CDR3 is built from 14 residues. CDR3 in DNA: TGTGCCAGCAACCGAGGGACTAGCCCTACCAGAGAGACTTTT. Its translation is CASNRGTSPTRETF.

Details on this clonotype: One end of the junction varies from germline; a read error may be responsible. The V gene is TRBV7-9, the J gene TRBJ2-3, with 8 bases that match TRBD2. This CDR3 has 14 residues. Germline loops: CDR1 SEHNR, CDR2 FQNEAQ (reference sequence). Here the CDR3 DNA reads TGTGCCAGCAGCATGGGGCGAGCGGGCGGGAGGCCCTACTTT. This encodes CASSMGRAGGRPYF.

A remark on this clonotype: One end of the junction is discordant with germline, which a read error may explain. J is TRBJ2-4 and V is TRBV7-8, with D unclear. The CDR3 extends over 12 amino acids. Germline lookup yields CDR1 SGHVS and CDR2 FQNEAQ. The CDR3 reads CASGGDPNIQYF. The CDR3 region has the DNA TGTGCCAGCGGCGGAGATCCGAACATTCAGTACTTT.

About this clonotype: One junction end does not reproduce the germline sequence, and a read error may be involved. This chain connects TRBV7-2 to TRBJ2-6; maybe TRBD2 (5 bases). This CDR3 has 17 residues. Germline V gene data show CDR1 as SGHTA and CDR2 as FQGNSA. CDR3 sequence (DNA): TGTGCCAGCAGCTTAGCGGGAGTTCCCGATACGCAGTATTTTCTCCCTTTC. Residues: CASSLAGVPDTQYFLPF.

The chain couples TRBV7-9 to TRBJ2-5; TRBD1 might be the D (5 bases). Germline assignment: CDR1 SEHNR and CDR2 FQNEAQ (reference sequence). Trimming pared 8 bases from V and 5 bases from J, leaving 15 bases between. This CDR3 comprises 13 residues. CDR3 coding DNA: TGTGCCAGCGGCTCAGGACAATGGGAGACCCAGTACTTC. Translated, it gives CASGSGQWETQYF.

The CDR3 reads CSAREPQRSSYNEQFF. The CDR3 bases are TGCAGTGCTAGAGAACCCCAGAGAAGCTCCTACAATGAGCAGTTCTTC. The chain is built from TRBV20-1 and TRBJ2-1, with no clear D. The CDR3 consists of 16 residues. The germline CDR1 and CDR2 sequences are DFQATT and SNEGSKA (reference sequence). V was trimmed by 0 bases and J by 0 bases, leaving 12 bases between them.

The chain combines TRBV11-2 with TRBJ1-1, with a possible D match to TRBD1 (6 bases). Germline V CDR1 and CDR2: SGHAT, FQNNGV. V lost 6 bases to trimming and J lost 7 bases, with 21 bases between them. This CDR3 has 15 amino acids. The CDR3 DNA reads TGTGCCAGCAGGGTATCGGGCACAGGGCAAGATGAAGCTTTCTTT. Translated: CASRVSGTGQDEAFF.

This clonotype was picked up one time. This chain connects TRBV5-5 to TRBJ2-7; 9 bases align to TRBD2. Germline CDR1 and CDR2: SGHKS and YYEKEE (reference sequence). V dropped 4 bases and J dropped 4; count of bases not matched to a gene: 9. The CDR3 has 15 residues. The DNA for the CDR3 is TGTGCCAGCAGCCCGAGCGGGGGGCCCTTATACGAGCAGTACTTC. It codes for CASSPSGGPLYEQYF.

This rearrangement joins TRBV9 to TRBJ2-2; possible D gene TRBD2, 5 bases. CDR1 and CDR2 from the germline V gene are SGDLS and YYNGEE. Trimming stripped 4 bases from V and 12 bases from J, with 25 bases between. The CDR3 has 16 amino acids. CDR3 loop: CASSQQSGRTDTQLFF. As DNA, the CDR3 is TGTGCCAGCAGCCAGCAGAGCGGCCGCACAGATACGCAGCTGTTTTTT.

Of note for this clonotype: At one end, the junction sequence differs from germline, possibly due to a read error. This chain uses TRBV29-1 with TRBJ2-6, with D perhaps TRBD1 or TRBD2 (6 bases each). The CDR3 extends over 15 amino acids. Germline V CDR1 and CDR2: SQVTM, ANQGSEA. CDR3 in amino acids: CSVSGASSGANVLRF. As DNA, the CDR3 is TGCAGCGTATCGGGGGCTAGCTCTGGGGCCAACGTACTGCGTTTC.

The chain carries TRBV2 and TRBJ2-7; D uncertain. The CDR3 length is 13 residues. The germline gives CDR1 SNHLY, CDR2 FYNNEI. V shed 2 bases and J shed 0 bases, with 5 bases lying between them. The CDR3 is CASSESVSYEQYF. The CDR3 DNA sequence: TGTGCCAGCAGTGAAAGCGTCTCCTACGAGCAGTACTTC.

About this clonotype: As the CDR3 is not closed by the conserved phenylalanine or tryptophan, this likely results from a read error. It is unclear where the CDR3 begins or ends on the DNA, so no DNA is shown, and the CDR3 is as TCRdb lists it. This rearrangement joins TRBV7-8 to TRBJ2-5; the table's D call, TRBD1, has no DNA check behind it. Inclusive of both ends, the CDR3 amounts to 13 amino acids. Germline V CDR1 and CDR2: SGHVS, FQNEAQ. CDR3 residues: CASSFHPHGTPLS.

Regarding this clonotype: This CDR3 fails to terminate in the conserved phenylalanine or tryptophan, so it likely reflects a read error. It is unclear where the CDR3 begins or ends on the DNA, so no DNA is shown, and the CDR3 is as TCRdb lists it. The genes are TRBV7-2 and TRBJ1-2. The CDR3 has 13 amino acids, counting both end residues. CDR1 is SGHTA and CDR2 is FQGNSA in the germline V gene. The CDR3 sequence is CASSLAGLVTGDL.

Turning to this clonotype: This CDR3 is missing its conserved last phenylalanine or tryptophan, likely due to a read error. The DNA is left out, because the CDR3 cannot be placed on it with certainty; the CDR3 is given as TCRdb lists it. This chain joins TRBV2 and TRBJ2-5; the table names TRBD1, a call not compared with the DNA. The germline V gene has CDR1 SNHLY and CDR2 FYNNEI. The CDR3 is 15 amino acids long, termini counted. CDR3 protein: CASGAGGTYTQYLYP.

The chain couples TRBV7-3 to TRBJ2-7; D is uncertain. This CDR3 has 16 amino acids. Germline CDR1 is SGHTA and CDR2 is FQGTGA. Trimming cost V 2 bases and J 0 bases, with 14 bases left between them. In DNA form, the CDR3 reads TGTGCCAGCAGCTTAGCGTCCTGCTCGAGCTCCTACGAGCAGTACGTC. It codes for CASSLASCSSSYEQYV.

Comment on this clonotype: Mismatch with germline at one junction end may stem from a read error. The CDR3 loop reads CASSSRTGQNVQFF. Here the CDR3 DNA reads TGCGCCAGCAGCTCCCGGACAGGGCAGAATGTGCAGTTCTTC. V usage is TRBV7-2 and J usage is TRBJ2-1; 8 bases are a match to TRBD1. This CDR3 comprises 14 residues. CDR1 is SGHTA and CDR2 is FQGNSA in the germline V gene.

V is TRBV19 and J is TRBJ2-7; the match to TRBD1 covers 7 bases. The V and J ends lost 5 bases and 9 bases, in that order; junction bases with no gene match: 25. Germline values: CDR1 LNHDA, CDR2 SQIVND (reference sequence). The CDR3 has 18 residues. CDR3 nucleotide sequence: TGTGCCAGTAGTTTTCAGGGAGACGGGACAGCCCTTTCATACTGGCAGTACGTC. Translation gives CASSFQGDGTALSYWQYV.

This clonotype was seen only once. V usage is TRBV12-3 or TRBV12-4 and J usage is TRBJ1-5; D gene ambiguous. The V end lost 7 bases, the J end lost 2 bases, and 18 bases lay between the germline ends. The CDR3 totals 16 residues. DNA of the CDR3: TGTGCCAGCACCCACGATGGGCAAGGCCGCAATCAGCCCCAGCATTTT. It yields the protein CASTHDGQGRNQPQHF.

To note about this clonotype: One junction end disagrees with the germline gene, perhaps due to a read error. This rearrangement joins TRBV7-9 to TRBJ2-5, with D perhaps TRBD1 (5 bases). Germline V gives CDR1 SEHNR, CDR2 FQNEAQ (reference sequence). The CDR3 totals 14 residues. In nucleotides, the CDR3 is TGTGCCACCAGCAGTGACAGCAGGCAAGAGACCGAGGACTTC. Amino acids: CATSSDSRQETEDF.

The V gene is TRBV7-6, the J gene TRBJ2-5, with TRBD2 identical over 7 bases. CDR1 SGHVS and CDR2 FNYEAQ come from the germline V gene. The V gene end was trimmed by 7 bases and the J gene end by 5 bases; junction bases not matched to a gene: 7. This CDR3 has 13 residues. This CDR3 reads CASTLGRAETQYF. Here the CDR3 DNA reads TGTGCCAGCACCCTAGGGAGGGCGGAGACCCAGTACTTC.

The rearrangement links TRBV3-1 to TRBJ2-3, with D perhaps matching TRBD1 (6 bases). V was clipped by 0 bases and J by 8 bases, with 24 bases between them. CDR1 is LGHDT and CDR2 is YNNKEL in the germline V gene (reference sequence). The CDR3 contains 18 residues. The CDR3 DNA reads TGTGCCAGCAGCCAAGATATCCAAGCAGGGGAAGGTCGGTGTACGCAGTATTTT. Translated: CASSQDIQAGEGRCTQYF.

This chain connects TRBV7-8 to TRBJ2-3; D might be TRBD1 (5 bases). This CDR3 has 17 residues. The V gene lost 2 bases and the J gene lost 4 bases, with 19 bases spanning the gap. Germline-derived CDR1 and CDR2 are SGHVS and FQNEAQ. The CDR3 DNA follows: TGTGCCAGCAGCTTATCGGGCAGGGATGGATTGCCAGATACGCAGTATTTT. Amino acid sequence: CASSLSGRDGLPDTQYF.

As to this clonotype: At one boundary the junction diverges from the germline segment, which might be a read error. The genes are TRBV7-4 and TRBJ1-2, with D hard to call. This CDR3 has 13 amino acids. The germline CDR1 and CDR2 sequences are SGHVT and SQSDAQ. The CDR3 is CASSTDRAGALRF. The CDR3 nucleotides are TGTGCCAGCAGCACCGACCGTGCAGGAGCCTTACGCTTC.

A word on this clonotype: Mismatch with germline at one junction end may stem from a read error. V and J are TRBV7-9 and TRBJ1-1; a weak D match, TRBD1 (5 bases). CDR1 is SEHNR, CDR2 FQNEAQ, per germline (reference sequence). This CDR3 spans 15 amino acids. This CDR3 reads CASSLAAGVVTEAFF. Written as DNA, the CDR3 is TGTGCCAGCAGTTTAGCAGCGGGGGTGGTCACTGAAGCTTTCTTT.